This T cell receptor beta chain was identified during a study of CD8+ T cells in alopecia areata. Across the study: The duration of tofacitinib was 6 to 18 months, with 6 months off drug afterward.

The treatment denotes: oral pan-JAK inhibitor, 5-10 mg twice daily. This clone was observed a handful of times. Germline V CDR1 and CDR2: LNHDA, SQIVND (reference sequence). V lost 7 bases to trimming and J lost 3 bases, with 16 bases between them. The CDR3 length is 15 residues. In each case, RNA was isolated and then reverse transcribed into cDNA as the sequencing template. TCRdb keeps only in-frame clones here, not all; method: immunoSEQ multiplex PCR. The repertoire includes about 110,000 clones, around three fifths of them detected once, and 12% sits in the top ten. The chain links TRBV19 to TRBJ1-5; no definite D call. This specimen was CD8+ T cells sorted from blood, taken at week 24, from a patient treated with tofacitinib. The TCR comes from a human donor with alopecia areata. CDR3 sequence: CASNMVEDLNQPQHF. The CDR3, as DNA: TGTGCCAGTAATATGGTTGAAGACCTCAATCAGCCCCAGCATTTT.